The clone carrying this T cell receptor beta chain was detected once. The sample originates from a study of shared clonotypes between healthy human individuals. With V trimmed by 4 bases and J by 3 bases, 11 bases remained unmatched. This CDR3 spans 17 amino acids. Germline V gene lookup returns CDR1 MGHRA and CDR2 YSYEKL. Clones were sequenced by immunoSEQ multiplex PCR, and TCRdb holds only the in-frame ones, with some missing. The sample comprises 2 million to 2.5 million clones, roughly 96% of which are singletons, and around 0.13% rests with the top ten. The TCR was taken from a man younger than 35 in good health. The rearrangement links TRBV4-1 to TRBJ2-7; 11 bases match TRBD1. Sample: naive CD4+ T cells sorted from blood. Subset defined: CD45RA+ positively selected. This CDR3 reads CASSLKDPGQGGYEQYF. For the CDR3, the DNA is TGCGCCAGCAGCCTCAAAGACCCGGGACAGGGGGGCTACGAGCAGTACTTC.